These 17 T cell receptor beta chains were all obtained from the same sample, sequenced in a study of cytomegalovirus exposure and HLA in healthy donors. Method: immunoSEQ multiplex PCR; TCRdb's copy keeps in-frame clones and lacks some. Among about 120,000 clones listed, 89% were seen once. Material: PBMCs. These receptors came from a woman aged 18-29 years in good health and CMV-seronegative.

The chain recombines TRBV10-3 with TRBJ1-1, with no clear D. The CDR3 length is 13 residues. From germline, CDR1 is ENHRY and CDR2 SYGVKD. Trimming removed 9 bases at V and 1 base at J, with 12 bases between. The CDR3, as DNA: TGTGCCATTGCCGGGTCTTCGAACACTGAAGCTTTCTTT. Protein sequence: CAIAGSSNTEAFF.

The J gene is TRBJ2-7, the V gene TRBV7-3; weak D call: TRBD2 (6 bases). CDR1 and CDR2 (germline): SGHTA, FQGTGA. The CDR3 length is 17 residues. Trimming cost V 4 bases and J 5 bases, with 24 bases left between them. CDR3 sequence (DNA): TGTGCCAGCAGCTCACCAGCGGGTGGCCCCTCTCGCCACGAGCAGTACTTC. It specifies CASSSPAGGPSRHEQYF.

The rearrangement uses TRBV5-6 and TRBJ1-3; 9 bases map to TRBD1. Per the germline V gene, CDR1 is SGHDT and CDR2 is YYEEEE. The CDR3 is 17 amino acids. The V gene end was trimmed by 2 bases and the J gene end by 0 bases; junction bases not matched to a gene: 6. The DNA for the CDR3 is TGTGCCAGCAGCTTCGGGACAGGGAGTTTCTCTGGAAACACCATATATTTT. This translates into CASSFGTGSFSGNTIYF.

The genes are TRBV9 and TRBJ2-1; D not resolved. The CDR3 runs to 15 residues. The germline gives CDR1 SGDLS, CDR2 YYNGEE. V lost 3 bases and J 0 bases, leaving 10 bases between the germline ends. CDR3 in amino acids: CASSGLSGSYNEQFF. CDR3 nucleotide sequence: TGTGCCAGCAGCGGGCTTTCAGGCTCCTACAATGAGCAGTTCTTC.

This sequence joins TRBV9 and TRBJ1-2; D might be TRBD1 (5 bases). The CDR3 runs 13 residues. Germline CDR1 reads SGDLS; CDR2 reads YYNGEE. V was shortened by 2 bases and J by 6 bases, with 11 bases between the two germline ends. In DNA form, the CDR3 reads TGTGCCAGCAGCGTCACGGGGGTCGATGGCTACACCTTC. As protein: CASSVTGVDGYTF.

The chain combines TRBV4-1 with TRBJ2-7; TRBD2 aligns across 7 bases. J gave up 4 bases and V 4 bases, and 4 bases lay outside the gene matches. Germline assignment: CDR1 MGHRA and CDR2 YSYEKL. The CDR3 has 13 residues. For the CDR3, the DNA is TGCGCCAGCAGCCCGATGGGGGGGTACGAGCAGTACTTC. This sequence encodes CASSPMGGYEQYF.

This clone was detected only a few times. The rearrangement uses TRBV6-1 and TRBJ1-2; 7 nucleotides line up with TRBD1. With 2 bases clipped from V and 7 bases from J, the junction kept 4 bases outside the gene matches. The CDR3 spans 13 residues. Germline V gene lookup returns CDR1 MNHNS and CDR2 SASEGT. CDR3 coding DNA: TGTGCCAGCAGTGAACCTACAGGGGCTGGCTACACCTTC. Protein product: CASSEPTGAGYTF.

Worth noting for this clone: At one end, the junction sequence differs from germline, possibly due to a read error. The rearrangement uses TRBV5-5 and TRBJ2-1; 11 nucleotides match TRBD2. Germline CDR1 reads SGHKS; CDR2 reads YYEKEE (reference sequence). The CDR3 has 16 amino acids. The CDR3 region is CASSLGLADLGNEQFF. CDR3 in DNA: TGTGCCAGCAGTTTGGGACTAGCGGACTTGGGCAATGAGCAGTTCTTC.

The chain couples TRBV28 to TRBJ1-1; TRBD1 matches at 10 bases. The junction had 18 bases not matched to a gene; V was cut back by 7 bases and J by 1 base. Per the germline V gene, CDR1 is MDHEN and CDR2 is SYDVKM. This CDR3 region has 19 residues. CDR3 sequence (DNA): TGTGCCAGCACCAAACTGAACCGGGACAGGGGATTAGCGAACACTGAAGCTTTCTTT. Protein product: CASTKLNRDRGLANTEAFF.

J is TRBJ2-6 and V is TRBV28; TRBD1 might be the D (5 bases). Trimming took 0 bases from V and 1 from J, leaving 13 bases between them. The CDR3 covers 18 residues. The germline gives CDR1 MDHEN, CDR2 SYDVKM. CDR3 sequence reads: CASSLWRQLLSGANVLTF. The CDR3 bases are TGTGCCAGCAGTTTATGGCGACAGCTATTATCTGGGGCCAACGTCCTGACTTTC.

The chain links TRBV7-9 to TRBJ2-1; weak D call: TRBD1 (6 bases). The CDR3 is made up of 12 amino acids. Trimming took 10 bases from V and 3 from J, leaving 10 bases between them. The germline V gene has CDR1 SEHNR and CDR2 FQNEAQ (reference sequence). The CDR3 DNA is TGTGCCACTCGACAGGACTACAATGAGCAGTTCTTC. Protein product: CATRQDYNEQFF.

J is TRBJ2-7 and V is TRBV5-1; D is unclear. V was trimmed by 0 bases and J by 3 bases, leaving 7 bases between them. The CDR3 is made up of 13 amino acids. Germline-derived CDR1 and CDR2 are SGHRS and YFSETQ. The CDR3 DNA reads TGCGCCAGCAGCTTGGACTCGTTCTACGAGCAGTACTTC. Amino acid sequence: CASSLDSFYEQYF.

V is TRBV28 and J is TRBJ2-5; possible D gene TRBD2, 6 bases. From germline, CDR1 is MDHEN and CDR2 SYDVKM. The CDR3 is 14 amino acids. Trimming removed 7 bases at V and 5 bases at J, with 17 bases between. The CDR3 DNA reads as TGTGCCAGCACCCCCCCGGAGGGTTTGGAGACCCAGTACTTC. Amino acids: CASTPPEGLETQYF.

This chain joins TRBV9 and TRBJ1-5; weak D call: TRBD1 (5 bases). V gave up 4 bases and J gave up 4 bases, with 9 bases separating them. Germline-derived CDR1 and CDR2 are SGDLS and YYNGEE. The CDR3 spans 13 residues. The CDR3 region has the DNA TGTGCCAGCAGCCTTGACAGTAATCAGCCCCAGCATTTT. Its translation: CASSLDSNQPQHF.

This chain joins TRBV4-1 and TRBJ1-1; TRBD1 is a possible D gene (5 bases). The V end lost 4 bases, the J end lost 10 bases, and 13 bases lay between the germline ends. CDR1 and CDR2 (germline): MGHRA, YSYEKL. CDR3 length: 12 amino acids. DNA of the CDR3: TGCGCCAGCAGCCGGCAGGGATCGGGAGCTTTCTTT. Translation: CASSRQGSGAFF.

The CDR3: CASSLAYGDEKLFF. In nucleotides, the CDR3 is TGTGCCAGCAGCTTAGCGTACGGTGATGAAAAACTGTTTTTT. The rearrangement uses TRBV7-8 and TRBJ1-4, with D unresolved. The V gene lost 0 bases and the J gene lost 6 bases, with 8 bases spanning the gap. CDR3 length: 14 amino acids. Looked up from germline, CDR1 is SGHVS and CDR2 is FQNEAQ. Complete variable domain (other parts from reference TRBV7-8 and TRBJ1-4): GAGVSQSPRYKVAKRGQDVALRCDPISGHVSLFWYQQALGQGPEFLTYFQNEAQLDKSGLPSDRFFAERPEGSVSTLKIQRTQQEDSAVYLCASSLAYGDEKLFFGSGTQLSVL.

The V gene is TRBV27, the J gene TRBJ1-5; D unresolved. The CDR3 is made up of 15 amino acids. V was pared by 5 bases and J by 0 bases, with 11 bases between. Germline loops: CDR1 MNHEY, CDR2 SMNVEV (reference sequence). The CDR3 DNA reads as TGTGCCAGCAGTCCATGGACTTCTAGCAATCAGCCCCAGCATTTT. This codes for CASSPWTSSNQPQHF.